The T cell receptor (beta chain) described here comes from a study of identical twins. This clonotype turned up a few times. TCRdb independently ran MiXCR on the 5' RACE reads; one entry per CDR3 protein. The sample has fewer than 900,000 distinct CDR3 sequences; around 20% are singletons. Another study also made use of these data, one on T cells expressing NK-cell markers.

The receptor was isolated from a woman aged 18-35 years in good health. The sequenced sample consisted of PBMCs.

Written as DNA, the CDR3 is TGTGCCAGCGCTTCCGGGGGAGCCGGAGAGACCCAGTACTTC. It encodes CASASGGAGETQYF. The chain links TRBV6-1 to TRBJ2-5; perhaps TRBD2 as D (6 bases). V lost 8 bases and J 4 bases, leaving 17 bases between the germline ends. The germline V gene has CDR1 MNHNS and CDR2 SASEGT. CDR3 size: 14 residues.